One and the same sample provided the 25 T cell receptor beta chains below, sequenced in a study of CD8 T cells in ankylosing spondylitis. Study results and limitations: A TCR beta motif made of about eight highly homologous variants seemed typical of ankylosing spondylitis blood.

MiXCR, applied by TCRdb to the 5' RACE reads, yields one record per CDR3 protein. The sample has 450,000 to 550,000 distinct CDR3 sequences, less than 6% seen once. No antigen is known for these receptors. The sample consisted of blood, either unsorted or a sorted T cell fraction (not recorded which). The receptors here all came from a male donor with ankylosing spondylitis.

In this sample, this clonotype turned up many times. The chain is built from TRBV12-3 or TRBV12-4 and TRBJ1-1, with D maybe TRBD1 (5 bases). Trimming took 3 bases from V and 5 from J, leaving 16 bases between them. This CDR3 has 15 amino acids. The CDR3 reads CASSFGLGTRTEAFF. The CDR3 region has the DNA TGTGCCAGCAGTTTCGGGTTAGGGACGAGAACTGAAGCTTTCTTT.

This clonotype showed up many times. The V gene is TRBV7-9, the J gene TRBJ1-2; a weak D match, TRBD1 (6 bases). V was pared by 5 bases and J by 2 bases, with 12 bases between. Germline-derived CDR1 and CDR2 are SEHNR and FQNEAQ (reference sequence). The CDR3 contains 14 residues. DNA for the CDR3: TGTGCCAGCAGCCCAACAGGGTACAACTATGGCTACACCTTC. This gives the protein CASSPTGYNYGYTF.

This clonotype has at least ten counts. The chain has TRBV6-1 and TRBJ1-5; 8 bases fit TRBD1. J was trimmed by 0 bases and V by 5 bases; bases with no gene match: 3. Germline V gene data show CDR1 as MNHNS and CDR2 as SASEGT. CDR3 length: 15 amino acids. The CDR3 region is CASSTTGASNQPQHF. The CDR3 DNA reads TGTGCCAGCAGTACGACAGGGGCTAGCAATCAGCCCCAGCATTTT.

This clonotype was recorded at least ten times. V gene TRBV27 combines with J gene TRBJ2-7, with 8 positions matching TRBD1. Germline CDR1 MNHEY, CDR2 SMNVEV (reference sequence). V dropped 8 bases and J dropped 5; count of bases not matched to a gene: 8. The CDR3 covers 13 residues. The CDR3 DNA reads as TGTGCCAGCGCGGAAGACAGGGGTGACGAGCAGTACTTC. It translates to CASAEDRGDEQYF.

The chain couples TRBV29-1 to TRBJ1-1; D not certain. V lost 1 base and J lost 1, with 7 bases in between. CDR1 and CDR2 (germline): SQVTM, ANQGSEA. CDR3 length equals 13 residues. Here the CDR3 DNA reads TGCAGCGTTGAAGGGGCAGCGAACACTGAAGCTTTCTTT. Its protein is CSVEGAANTEAFF.

This clonotype was recorded at least ten times. Written as DNA, the CDR3 is TGTGCCAGCAGTTACTCGCCGGGACAGGGGACAGATACGCAGTATTTT. Translated, it gives CASSYSPGQGTDTQYF. This chain links TRBV6-5 with TRBJ2-3; 10 bases map to TRBD1. The germline V gene has CDR1 MNHEY and CDR2 SVGAGI. This CDR3 contains 16 residues. V was clipped by 0 bases and J by 3 bases; unmatched bases: 3.

Ten or more counts support this clonotype. The J gene is TRBJ2-4, the V gene TRBV28; tentatively, D is TRBD1 (5 bases). Germline V CDR1 and CDR2: MDHEN, SYDVKM. Trimming took off 5 bases at V and 6 bases at J, with 17 bases between the two ends. The CDR3 totals 15 residues. The CDR3 here is CASSPQGWGANIQYF. CDR3 coding DNA: TGTGCCAGCAGTCCCCAAGGGTGGGGCGCAAACATTCAGTACTTC.

This clonotype was detected many times. The gene calls are TRBV4-2 and TRBJ1-6; no firm D call. Germline V lookup: CDR1 LGHNA, CDR2 YNFKEQ. The CDR3 is made up of 18 amino acids. V was pared by 4 bases and J by 2 bases, with 18 bases between. DNA for the CDR3: TGTGCCAGCAGCCCCTCCCTTTACGGTGAAGCCTATAATTCACCCCTCCACTTT. The encoded protein is CASSPSLYGEAYNSPLHF.

This clonotype was seen at least ten times. The chain links TRBV5-6 to TRBJ1-5, with unresolved D. CDR3 length: 14 residues. V lost 2 bases and J lost 0, with 6 bases in between. Germline values: CDR1 SGHDT, CDR2 YYEEEE. CDR3 nucleotide sequence: TGTGCCAGCAGCTTAAGGATTAGCAATCAGCCCCAGCATTTT. It translates to CASSLRISNQPQHF.

The chain carries TRBV7-9 and TRBJ2-3; D tentatively reads TRBD1 or TRBD2 (5 bases each). The CDR3 covers 13 residues. Trimming removed 1 base at V and 6 bases at J, with 8 bases between. CDR1 is SEHNR, CDR2 FQNEAQ, per germline (reference sequence). In DNA, the CDR3 is TGTGCCAGCAGCTTAGAGGGACCGGATACGCAGTATTTT. It codes for CASSLEGPDTQYF.

Many counts were recorded for this clonotype. The rearrangement links TRBV27 to TRBJ2-3, with D uncertain. CDR3 length: 14 amino acids. In germline, CDR1 is MNHEY, CDR2 SMNVEV (reference sequence). V was shortened by 2 bases and J by 4 bases, with 10 bases between the two germline ends. The DNA of the CDR3 is TGTGCCAGCAGTTTAAGGGTCTTCCCAGATACGCAGTATTTT. Amino acids: CASSLRVFPDTQYF.

Details on this clonotype: A much bigger clone sits one base away, suggesting this may be a read error. The chain carries TRBV10-2 and TRBJ2-1, with D possibly being TRBD2 (6 bases). The ends were cut back, 8 bases at V and 3 bases at J, with 17 bases in the middle. Germline CDR1 reads WSHSY; CDR2 reads SAAADI. The CDR3 has 15 residues. The CDR3 region is CASGALAALYNEQFF. The DNA for the CDR3 is TGCGCCAGCGGTGCGTTAGCGGCTCTCTACAATGAGCAGTTCTTC.

This clonotype was seen ten or more times. The chain recombines TRBV24-1 with TRBJ2-3, with unresolved D. Trimming shortened V by 10 bases and J by 2 bases, and 12 bases separated the two germline ends. From germline, CDR1 is KGHDR and CDR2 SFDVKD. This CDR3 is 13 amino acids long. The CDR3 DNA follows: TGTGCCACGGAAACAGAATACACAGATACGCAGTATTTT. Encoded protein: CATETEYTDTQYF.

In this sample, this clonotype turned up many times. This chain connects TRBV11-2 to TRBJ2-2, with D hard to call. Germline V gene data show CDR1 as SGHAT and CDR2 as FQNNGV. V lost 5 bases and J 9 bases, leaving 10 bases between the germline ends. The CDR3 is 12 residues long. The CDR3 reads CASSPTGWELFF. CDR3 nucleotide sequence: TGTGCCAGCAGCCCTACCGGTTGGGAGCTGTTTTTT.

The sample holds many counts of this clonotype. This rearrangement joins TRBV20-1 to TRBJ1-2; TRBD1 is a possible D gene (5 bases). V was cut by 3 bases and J by 4 bases, with 18 bases left in between. CDR1 is DFQATT and CDR2 is SNEGSKA in the germline V gene (reference sequence). The CDR3 runs to 15 residues. CDR3 nucleotides: TGCAGTGCTAGCTCCTTGGAGGGGCGCGTCTATGGCTACACCTTC. Translation gives CSASSLEGRVYGYTF.

At least ten counts were recorded for this clonotype. The chain recombines TRBV7-9 with TRBJ2-3, with 7 bases fitting TRBD2. The CDR3 is 15 amino acids. The J segment lost 0 bases and the V segment lost 5 bases, leaving 5 bases of the junction unmatched. The germline V gene encodes CDR1 SEHNR and CDR2 FQNEAQ (reference sequence). The CDR3, as DNA: TGTGCCAGCAGCCCGATCGGGGGGAGCACAGATACGCAGTATTTT. Its translation is CASSPIGGSTDTQYF.

This clonotype was seen repeatedly, ten times or more. V and J are TRBV6-1 and TRBJ2-3, with 12 bases aligning to TRBD2. The V and J ends lost 4 bases and 4 bases, in that order; junction bases with no gene match: 6. The CDR3 runs 16 residues. The germline CDR1 and CDR2 sequences are MNHNS and SASEGT. The CDR3: CASSGGLAGGADTQYF. The CDR3 DNA reads as TGTGCCAGCAGTGGGGGCCTAGCGGGGGGGGCAGATACGCAGTATTTT.

The table lists this clonotype with many counts. CDR3 in amino acids: CASSKPGEGIEYF. The DNA for the CDR3 is TGTGCCAGCAGCAAACCGGGGGAGGGGATTGAGTACTTC. The rearrangement uses TRBV7-2 and TRBJ2-7, with 7 bases matching TRBD2. V lost 5 bases to trimming and J lost 11 bases; unmatched junction nucleotides: 12. Germline CDR1 is SGHTA and CDR2 is FQGNSA. CDR3 length: 13 amino acids.

This clonotype was counted many times. The rearrangement joins TRBV5-1 to TRBJ2-7, with D perhaps TRBD1 (5 bases). Looked up from germline, CDR1 is SGHRS and CDR2 is YFSETQ. The CDR3 is 13 amino acids. Trimming took 5 bases from V and 5 from J, leaving 14 bases between them. CDR3 sequence (DNA): TGCGCCAGCAGGCCCACCACAGGAGACGAGCAGTACTTC. This translates into CASRPTTGDEQYF.

This clonotype was detected many times. Its ends do not fully match the called genes, so a read error is possible. The CDR3 DNA sequence: TGCGCCAGCAGCTTGGTCCCCGGGGGCCTCCGAGAAAAACTGTTTTTC. It yields the protein CASSLVPGGLREKLFF. The gene calls are TRBV5-1 and TRBJ1-4; possibly TRBD1 for D (6 bases). The CDR3 loop spans 16 amino acids. The germline gives CDR1 SGHRS, CDR2 YFSETQ.

This clonotype was counted ten times or more. The V call is TRBV20-1, the J call TRBJ2-5; D possibly corresponds to TRBD2 (5 bases). The CDR3 sequence is 14 residues long. Germline V gene lookup returns CDR1 DFQATT and CDR2 SNEGSKA (reference sequence). Deletions cut 3 bases from V and 2 bases from J, with 13 bases between. The CDR3 sequence is CSARSTRQQETQYF. CDR3 sequence (DNA): TGCAGTGCTAGGAGTACTAGGCAGCAAGAGACCCAGTACTTC.

This clonotype appeared many times. The chain combines TRBV12-3 or TRBV12-4 with TRBJ2-2; no clear D gene. The ends were cut back, 6 bases at V and 1 base at J, with 9 bases in the middle. The CDR3 sequence is 14 residues long. CDR3: CASSPSLNTGELFF. CDR3 bases: TGTGCCAGCAGCCCTTCGTTGAACACCGGGGAGCTGTTTTTT.

This clonotype was picked up many times. The chain has TRBV27 and TRBJ1-5; 9 nucleotides match TRBD1. There are 15 residues in the CDR3. The V and J ends lost 2 bases and 5 bases, in that order; junction bases with no gene match: 4. Per germline, CDR1 MNHEY and CDR2 SMNVEV (reference sequence). The CDR3 DNA reads as TGTGCCAGCAGTTTAACCGGGACAGGGTATCAGCCCCAGCATTTT. Encoded protein: CASSLTGTGYQPQHF.

This clonotype was observed at least ten times. The rearrangement joins TRBV5-1 to TRBJ2-1; TRBD1 matches 7 bases. V lost 4 bases to trimming and J lost 8 bases; unmatched junction nucleotides: 12. This CDR3 comprises 15 residues. Germline CDR1 and CDR2: SGHRS and YFSETQ. The CDR3 region has the DNA TGCGCCAGCAGCCCCGGGACAGTCCTCCAAGATGAGCAGTTCTTC. This codes for CASSPGTVLQDEQFF. Full variable domain (rest looked up from reference TRBV5-1 and TRBJ2-1): KAGVTQTPRYLIKTRGQQVTLSCSPISGHRSVSWYQQTPGQGLQFLFEYFSETQRNKGNFPGRFSGRQFSNSRSEMNVSTLELGDSALYLCASSPGTVLQDEQFFGPGTRLTVL.

The genes are TRBV5-1 and TRBJ2-4, with D perhaps assigned TRBD1 or TRBD2 (6 bases each). The V end lost 0 bases, the J end lost 8 bases, and 24 bases lay between the germline ends. The CDR3 consists of 18 residues. Germline loops: CDR1 SGHRS, CDR2 YFSETQ. This CDR3 reads CASSLEFVALRGLDIQYF. The DNA for the CDR3 is TGCGCCAGCAGCTTGGAATTCGTAGCGCTACGGGGGCTAGACATTCAGTACTTC.